The 16 T cell receptor beta chains below all came from one sample that was sequenced in a study of PD-1 and CTLA-4 blockade in melanoma. The table came from immunoSEQ multiplex PCR; TCRdb's copy has only in-frame clones and leaves some out. This sample yields 20,000 to 25,000 clones, of which approximately 88% are seen a single time; about 7.2% belongs to the top ten. This material consisted of CD8+ T cells from peripheral blood, taken before anti-PD-1 treatment. Source of these receptors: a human donor with melanoma.

This chain joins TRBV18 and TRBJ2-4, with D unclear. This CDR3 is built from 14 residues. V lost 1 base and J lost 3, with 7 bases in between. Germline values: CDR1 KGHSH, CDR2 LQKENI. This chain's CDR3 is CASSPRPGKNIQYF. CDR3 bases: TGTGCCAGCTCACCACGGCCAGGCAAAAACATTCAGTACTTC.

The rearrangement uses TRBV6-5 and TRBJ2-7; either TRBD1 or TRBD2 may fit D (5 bases each). With 5 bases removed from V and 2 bases from J, the gap between germline ends came to 13 bases. From germline, CDR1 is MNHEY and CDR2 SVGAGI. The CDR3 totals 14 residues. The CDR3 here is CASSPGPAAYEQYF. CDR3 nucleotide sequence: TGTGCCAGCAGTCCGGGACCCGCCGCCTACGAGCAGTACTTC.

Concerning this clone: The same CDR3 arises from other DNA sequences in this sample as well. The chain joins TRBV9 to TRBJ2-3; TRBD2 agrees at 7 bases. The CDR3 is 15 amino acids. J lost 0 bases, V lost 0 bases, and 1 base had no gene match. Germline V lookup: CDR1 SGDLS, CDR2 YYNGEE. The CDR3 protein is CASSVEGGSTDTQYF. The CDR3 DNA reads TGTGCCAGCAGCGTAGAGGGAGGGAGCACAGATACGCAGTATTTT.

The V gene is TRBV6-2 or TRBV6-3, the J gene TRBJ1-1, with 8 nucleotides matching TRBD1. V lost 1 base, J lost 2 bases, and 18 bases stayed unmatched. Germline V gives CDR1 MNHEY, CDR2 SVGEGT. The length of the CDR3 is 20 residues. This chain's CDR3 is CASSYYAGTGNRAVNTEAFF. CDR3 nucleotides: TGTGCCAGCAGTTACTACGCCGGGACAGGCAATCGTGCGGTTAACACTGAAGCTTTCTTT.

This clone has a single count. The chain joins TRBV5-6 to TRBJ2-7; D uncertain. The CDR3 covers 14 residues. In germline, CDR1 is SGHDT, CDR2 YYEEEE. The germline V and J ends were trimmed by 4 bases and 0 bases, with 11 bases remaining between them. For the CDR3, the DNA is TGTGCCAGCAGCGGTAGACGGAGCTCCTACGAGCAGTACTTC. Amino acids: CASSGRRSSYEQYF.

The V and J genes are TRBV28 and TRBJ2-6; 7 bases agree with TRBD1. Unmatched junction bases numbered 6, after V lost 9 bases and J lost 1 base. Germline lookup yields CDR1 MDHEN and CDR2 SYDVKM. The CDR3 is 15 amino acids. The DNA for the CDR3 is TGTGCCAGTTGGTCCAGGGGGTCTGGGGCCAACGTCCTGACTTTC. Translation gives CASWSRGSGANVLTF.

V usage is TRBV12-5 and J usage is TRBJ2-1, with 15 bases that match TRBD2. The V segment lost 7 bases and the J segment 0 bases; nucleotides outside the gene matches: 13. The V gene's germline CDR1 is LGHNT and CDR2 FRNRAP. The CDR3 totals 20 residues. CDR3 sequence reads: CASAPWGLAGGRNSYNEQFF. The CDR3 DNA is TGTGCTAGTGCCCCTTGGGGACTAGCGGGGGGACGAAACTCCTACAATGAGCAGTTCTTC.

The V and J genes are TRBV5-4 and TRBJ1-1; D may be TRBD1 (6 bases). V was shortened by 0 bases and J by 4 bases, with 10 bases between the two germline ends. Germline V lookup: CDR1 SGHNT, CDR2 YYREEE (reference sequence). CDR3 length: 14 amino acids. CDR3 loop: CASSLAGGGTEAFF. The CDR3 DNA sequence: TGTGCCAGCAGCTTGGCTGGAGGGGGCACTGAAGCTTTCTTT.

This clone was seen a single time. The rearrangement links TRBV4-2 to TRBJ1-4, with D possibly being TRBD1 (6 bases). The CDR3 sequence is 16 residues long. V lost 0 bases and J lost 7, with 15 bases in between. CDR1 and CDR2 (germline): LGHNA, YNFKEQ. The CDR3, as DNA: TGTGCCAGCAGCCAAGAGGGTCAAGGGGGGGGTGAAAAACTGTTTTTT. This gives the protein CASSQEGQGGGEKLFF.

The gene calls are TRBV5-1 and TRBJ2-7, with no clear D. The germline gives CDR1 SGHRS, CDR2 YFSETQ. This CDR3 is 14 amino acids long. V was trimmed by 1 base and J by 1 base, leaving 9 bases between them. CDR3 nucleotide sequence: TGCGCCAGCAGCTTGATCTACAGTTCCTACGAGCAGTACTTC. Translated: CASSLIYSSYEQYF.

As regards this clone: At one of its ends the junction is not consistent with the germline gene, which may arise from a read error. This sequence joins TRBV4-2 and TRBJ1-1; D possibly corresponds to TRBD1 (5 bases). Germline CDR1 is LGHNA and CDR2 is YNFKEQ. CDR3 length: 15 residues. The CDR3 sequence: CASSEEVGGNTEAFF. In DNA form, the CDR3 reads TGTGCCAGCAGCGAAGAGGTCGGGGGGAACACTGAAGCTTTCTTT.

The chain combines TRBV19 with TRBJ1-5; D remains unclear. CDR3 length: 15 amino acids. The ends were cut back, 5 bases at V and 4 bases at J, with 15 bases in the middle. Germline CDR1 LNHDA, CDR2 SQIVND (reference sequence). CDR3 nucleotide sequence: TGTGCCAGTAGTTCAGGACTCTTGGTTAATCAGCCCCAGCATTTT. Translating gives CASSSGLLVNQPQHF.

This clone was picked up one time. The chain combines TRBV28 with TRBJ2-2; a weak D match, TRBD1 (6 bases). The V gene's germline CDR1 is MDHEN and CDR2 SYDVKM. The CDR3 is 15 residues long. Deletions cut 6 bases from V and 4 bases from J, with 15 bases between. CDR3 sequence reads: CASRRQGIFTGELFF. CDR3 DNA sequence: TGTGCCAGCAGGCGCCAGGGGATCTTCACCGGGGAGCTGTTTTTT.

This chain uses TRBV12-3 or TRBV12-4 with TRBJ2-1, with D possibly TRBD2 on 5 matching bases. This CDR3 is 13 amino acids long. The ends were cut back, 1 base at V and 8 bases at J, with 9 bases in the middle. DNA of the CDR3: TGTGCCAGCAGTTTAGGGGTAGCGCATGAGCAGTTCTTC. Its translation: CASSLGVAHEQFF.

This clone is a singleton in its sample. The chain couples TRBV28 to TRBJ1-3, with D unclear. The CDR3 extends over 12 amino acids. The V and J ends lost 7 bases and 0 bases respectively, with 4 bases between them. Per the germline V gene, CDR1 is MDHEN and CDR2 is SYDVKM. CDR3 sequence reads: CASKFSGNTIYF. The DNA of the CDR3 is TGTGCCAGCAAGTTCTCTGGAAACACCATATATTTT.

The V and J genes are TRBV12-5 and TRBJ1-3; unclear D gene. Germline CDR1 and CDR2: LGHNT and FRNRAP. The CDR3 has 11 residues. The V end lost 5 bases, the J end lost 3 bases, and 2 bases lay between the germline ends. CDR3 region: CASGDGNTIYF. The CDR3, as DNA: TGTGCTAGTGGTGATGGAAACACCATATATTTT.